This TCR beta chain was sequenced during a study of spatial heterogeneity in lung cancer. The overall study: The study consistently detected more beta-chain than alpha-chain sequences. Raw reads contained each unique TCR and UMI combination more than ten times on average.

Noted time point: sample taken at primary tumor resection. Unsorted samples of tumor, nontumor lung or frozen PBMC had their whole RNA sequenced. From the 5' RACE reads, TCRdb called clonotypes with MiXCR, one entry per CDR3 protein. This table holds 20,000 to 30,000 distinct CDR3 sequences, around 4.6% found once. General study findings and limits: Circulating ubiquitous expanded tumor TCRs were observed more frequently at resection than at follow-up.

This clonotype was found many times. What it binds is not known. J gave up 4 bases and V 8 bases, and 10 bases lay outside the gene matches. This CDR3 contains 14 residues. Per germline, CDR1 MDHEN and CDR2 SYDVKM. The J gene is TRBJ1-2, the V gene TRBV28, with 7 bases identical to TRBD1. This receptor was obtained from a male donor with early-stage non-small cell lung cancer. The sample consisted of PBMCs, taken at surgery. CDR3 protein: CASSFQQGSYGYTF. The CDR3 coding sequence is TGTGCCAGCTCTTTTCAACAGGGGTCCTATGGCTACACCTTC.